The entry below describes one T cell receptor (beta chain). Its antigen remains unidentified. This sample stems from a study of OX40 agonist ivuxolimab in advanced cancers. Study background: Patients receiving dose escalation had hepatocellular carcinoma, melanoma, renal cell or head and neck cancer. Three partial responders included one hepatocellular carcinoma patient and two cutaneous melanoma patients.

Points from the study as a whole: Among T cells, CD8+ cells averaged more expanded clones than CD4+ cells.

Trimming removed 0 bases at V and 1 base at J, with 9 bases between. This CDR3 comprises 16 residues. The germline V gene encodes CDR1 LNHNV and CDR2 YYDKDF (reference sequence). The assay was immunoSEQ multiplex PCR, and TCRdb's table has in-frame clones only and misses some. The data contain about 80,000 clones, about 90% of them singletons. The V and J genes are TRBV15 and TRBJ2-2; D is perhaps TRBD1 (6 bases). This TCR was sampled from an adult with an advanced solid tumor such as melanoma, head and neck, liver or kidney cancer. The sequencing used CD4+ or CD8+ T cells sorted from blood, collected in a trial of the OX40 agonist ivuxolimab. The CDR3 DNA reads as TGTGCCACCAGCAGAGATCAGGACAGGAACACCGGGGAGCTGTTTTTT. Amino acid sequence: CATSRDQDRNTGELFF.